The rows below give T cell receptor beta chains drawn from one sample of a study of patients and donors after allogeneic stem cell transplantation. A single record per CDR3 protein comes from TCRdb applying MiXCR to the RT-PCR reads. Counted here are over 350,000 distinct CDR3 sequences, roughly 16% occurring once; the ten biggest clones make up around 6.8%. The specimen was blood, either unsorted or a sorted T cell fraction (not recorded which). These receptors all come from a human donor who was either an allogeneic HSCT recipient or a stem cell or donor lymphocyte infusion donor (not recorded which). It is not recorded whose cells these are; they may come from a transplant donor. The CDR3 runs from the conserved cysteine through the conserved F or W. A D gene is named only where the DNA matches it firmly. Size is stated for part of the rows, as once, few or many counts, or as a class when the clone is expanded.

j_call: TRBJ2-1
d_call: -
clone_size: -
v_call: TRBV14
cdr3_nt: TGTGCCAGCAGCCAATACCTCAGGGGACACGGCAACAATGAGCAGTTCTTC
cdr3_aa: CASSQYLRGHGNNEQFF

j_call: TRBJ1-1
d_call: -
clone_size: -
v_call: TRBV6-5
cdr3_nt: TGTGCCAGCAAGGCTGAAGCTTTCTTT
cdr3_aa: CASKAEAFF

j_call: TRBJ2-5
d_call: -
clone_size: -
v_call: TRBV12-3/TRBV12-4
cdr3_nt: TGTGCCAGCAGTGCCCCCAGGAGGGGATCGGAGACCCAGTACTTC
cdr3_aa: CASSAPRRGSETQYF

j_call: TRBJ2-1
d_call: TRBD2
clone_size: -
v_call: TRBV5-4
cdr3_nt: TGTGCCAGCAGCCGAACTAGCGGGTCTTCTAATGAGCAGTTCTTC
cdr3_aa: CASSRTSGSSNEQFF

j_call: TRBJ2-7
d_call: TRBD1
clone_size: few
v_call: TRBV6-5
cdr3_nt: TGTGCCAGCAGTTTTGGGACAGGGAGGTACGAGCAGTACTTC
cdr3_aa: CASSFGTGRYEQYF

j_call: TRBJ2-3
d_call: TRBD2
clone_size: many
v_call: TRBV12-3/TRBV12-4
cdr3_nt: TGTGCCAGTGGGGGACTAAGCCCTCCCACAGATACGCAGTATTTT
cdr3_aa: CASGGLSPPTDTQYF

j_call: TRBJ2-2
d_call: TRBD2
clone_size: few
v_call: TRBV30
cdr3_nt: TGTGCCTGGAGCGCCGGGACTAGTTCCACCGGGGAGCTGTTTTTT
cdr3_aa: CAWSAGTSSTGELFF

j_call: TRBJ2-1
d_call: TRBD2
clone_size: -
v_call: TRBV20-1
cdr3_nt: TGCAGTGCGACGATGCCGGGACTAGCTCTAAATGAGCAGTTCTTC
cdr3_aa: CSATMPGLALNEQFF

j_call: TRBJ2-1
d_call: TRBD2
clone_size: -
v_call: TRBV4-1
cdr3_nt: TGCGCCAGCAGCCAAGATCGGGCTAGCGGGAGGGGGGGGGCTGCGCAGTTCTTC
cdr3_aa: CASSQDRASGRGGAAQFF

j_call: TRBJ1-2
d_call: TRBD1
clone_size: few
v_call: TRBV5-1
cdr3_nt: TGCGCCAGCTTCAATCCGGGACAGGGGGCGGATGGCTACACCTTC
cdr3_aa: CASFNPGQGADGYTF

j_call: TRBJ2-7
d_call: TRBD1
clone_size: -
v_call: TRBV9
cdr3_nt: TGTGCCAGCAGCGCGATGACAGGGTCTACCTACGAGCAGTACTTC
cdr3_aa: CASSAMTGSTYEQYF

j_call: TRBJ2-7
d_call: -
clone_size: many
v_call: TRBV5-1
cdr3_nt: TGCGCCAGCAGCTTGGAATCCGAGCAGTACTTC
cdr3_aa: CASSLESEQYF

j_call: TRBJ2-7
d_call: -
clone_size: few
v_call: TRBV7-9
cdr3_nt: TGTGCCAGCTGCCTAAGCGTCGTTCCCTACGAGCAGTACTTC
cdr3_aa: CASCLSVVPYEQYF

j_call: TRBJ2-1
d_call: -
clone_size: -
v_call: TRBV9
cdr3_nt: TGTGCCAGCAGCCCCCGGGTAGCGGCTTACAATGAGCAGTTCTTC
cdr3_aa: CASSPRVAAYNEQFF

j_call: TRBJ2-2
d_call: -
clone_size: -
v_call: TRBV4-1
cdr3_nt: TGCGCCAGCAGCCACCTGGGGGGAACCGGGGAGCTGTTTTTT
cdr3_aa: CASSHLGGTGELFF

j_call: TRBJ2-2
d_call: -
clone_size: -
v_call: TRBV2
cdr3_nt: TGTGCCAGGACCAGGGAAGGGTTCACCGGGGAGCTGTTTTTT
cdr3_aa: CARTREGFTGELFF

j_call: TRBJ2-5
d_call: TRBD2
clone_size: few
v_call: TRBV20-1
cdr3_nt: TGCAGTGCTAGAGACCCTCGGACTAGCGGCCAAGAGACCCAGTACTTC
cdr3_aa: CSARDPRTSGQETQYF

j_call: TRBJ1-4
d_call: -
clone_size: -
v_call: TRBV2
cdr3_nt: TGTGCCAGCAGTGAACAGGGGATTAATGAAAAACTGTTTTTT
cdr3_aa: CASSEQGINEKLFF

j_call: TRBJ2-1
d_call: TRBD2
clone_size: -
v_call: TRBV7-9
cdr3_nt: TGTGCCGGCCAACAGGGACTAGCGGGGGGTAATGAGCAGTTCTTC
cdr3_aa: CAGQQGLAGGNEQFF

j_call: TRBJ1-2
d_call: -
clone_size: many
v_call: TRBV9
cdr3_nt: TGTGCCAGCAGCGTAGCGGTCCACATACAGTCTAACTATGGCTACACCTTC
cdr3_aa: CASSVAVHIQSNYGYTF

j_call: TRBJ2-5
d_call: -
clone_size: few
v_call: TRBV5-1
cdr3_nt: TGCGCCAGCAGCTTGCCCCAGGGGATCCAAGAGACCCAGTACTTC
cdr3_aa: CASSLPQGIQETQYF

j_call: TRBJ2-2
d_call: -
clone_size: -
v_call: TRBV4-3
cdr3_nt: TGCGCCAGCAGCCTCCCAGGGGTCCCCCCTTCGAACACCGGGGAGCTGTTTTTT
cdr3_aa: CASSLPGVPPSNTGELFF

j_call: TRBJ2-7
d_call: -
clone_size: -
v_call: TRBV13
cdr3_nt: TGTGCCAGCAGCCTTTCCCGACAGGCTTACCACGAGCAGTACTTC
cdr3_aa: CASSLSRQAYHEQYF

j_call: TRBJ1-1
d_call: -
clone_size: few
v_call: TRBV20-1
cdr3_nt: TGCAGTGCTAGGGATTTTCCAGGAGGGCGAGGTGAAGCTTTCTTT
cdr3_aa: CSARDFPGGRGEAFF

j_call: TRBJ1-1
d_call: -
clone_size: many
v_call: TRBV12-3/TRBV12-4
cdr3_nt: TGTGCCAGCAGCTTTATATCCATGAACACTGAAGCTTTCTTT
cdr3_aa: CASSFISMNTEAFF

j_call: TRBJ2-5
d_call: -
clone_size: many
v_call: TRBV13
cdr3_nt: TGTGCCAGCAGCTTCGGCAGGGTAGGAGAGACCCAGTACTTC
cdr3_aa: CASSFGRVGETQYF

j_call: TRBJ1-1
d_call: -
clone_size: few
v_call: TRBV29-1
cdr3_nt: TGCAGCGTTGCGCCAGCTTTCTTT
cdr3_aa: CSVAPAFF

j_call: TRBJ2-7
d_call: TRBD1
clone_size: many
v_call: TRBV24-1
cdr3_nt: TGTGCCACCAGTGACCCGTCCCGGGACAGCTACGAGCAGTACTTC
cdr3_aa: CATSDPSRDSYEQYF

j_call: TRBJ2-1
d_call: TRBD2
clone_size: few
v_call: TRBV30
cdr3_nt: TGTGCCTGGAGTAAGTTAGCGGGAGGGAGTGAGCAGTTCTTC
cdr3_aa: CAWSKLAGGSEQFF

j_call: TRBJ1-1
d_call: TRBD1
clone_size: few
v_call: TRBV27
cdr3_nt: TGTGCCAGCAACGCAGGGGGCTGGGGCACTGAAGCTTTCTTT
cdr3_aa: CASNAGGWGTEAFF

j_call: TRBJ1-2
d_call: -
clone_size: few
v_call: TRBV21-1
cdr3_nt: TGTGCCAGCAGCAAAGAGAGGGTAGGCTATGGCTACACCTTC
cdr3_aa: CASSKERVGYGYTF

j_call: TRBJ1-1
d_call: TRBD1
clone_size: -
v_call: TRBV10-3
cdr3_nt: TGTGCCATCAGGGACCGGGACAGGGGTCACACTGAAGCTTTCTTT
cdr3_aa: CAIRDRDRGHTEAFF

j_call: TRBJ2-2
d_call: -
clone_size: -
v_call: TRBV7-3
cdr3_nt: TGTGCCAGCAGCTTAAGTGGGCCATACACCGGGGAGCTGTTTTTT
cdr3_aa: CASSLSGPYTGELFF

j_call: TRBJ2-5
d_call: TRBD2
clone_size: -
v_call: TRBV3-1
cdr3_nt: TGTGCCAGCAGTCGAACTTTAGCGGGGGAACGGGAGACCCAGTACTTC
cdr3_aa: CASSRTLAGERETQYF

j_call: TRBJ2-1
d_call: -
clone_size: few
v_call: TRBV21-1
cdr3_nt: TGTGCCAGCAGCATTGGCCAGGGGGGAGGCCTCTACAATGAGCAGTTCTTC
cdr3_aa: CASSIGQGGGLYNEQFF

j_call: TRBJ2-6
d_call: -
clone_size: -
v_call: TRBV9
cdr3_nt: TGTGCCAGCAGCGTAGGAACCTCTGGGGCCAACGTCCTGACTTTC
cdr3_aa: CASSVGTSGANVLTF

j_call: TRBJ1-1
d_call: TRBD1
clone_size: few
v_call: TRBV29-1
cdr3_nt: TGCAGCGTTACCCCAGGGGGGACGAACACTGAAGCTTTCTTT
cdr3_aa: CSVTPGGTNTEAFF

j_call: TRBJ2-7
d_call: TRBD1
clone_size: -
v_call: TRBV5-1
cdr3_nt: TGCGCCAGCAGCGCGGGACAGGGGGAGAGGGAGCAGTACTTC
cdr3_aa: CASSAGQGEREQYF

j_call: TRBJ1-2
d_call: -
clone_size: -
v_call: TRBV4-2
cdr3_nt: TGTGCCAGCAGCCTAGGTGGTGGGACTGACTACTATGGCTACACCTTC
cdr3_aa: CASSLGGGTDYYGYTF

j_call: TRBJ2-3
d_call: -
clone_size: -
v_call: TRBV7-2
cdr3_nt: TGTGCCAGCAGCTTATTTGATGCGGCGGGGACAGATACGCAGTATTTT
cdr3_aa: CASSLFDAAGTDTQYF

j_call: TRBJ2-7
d_call: -
clone_size: few
v_call: TRBV6-2/TRBV6-3
cdr3_nt: TGTGCCAGCAGTTACTCTATCGGAGAAGCCTACGAGCAGTACTTC
cdr3_aa: CASSYSIGEAYEQYF

j_call: TRBJ2-6
d_call: TRBD1
clone_size: -
v_call: TRBV7-3
cdr3_nt: TGTGCCAGCAGCTTACGGGTTGACAGGGTGAGGTCTGGGGCCAACGTCCTGACTTTC
cdr3_aa: CASSLRVDRVRSGANVLTF

j_call: TRBJ2-4
d_call: TRBD1
clone_size: many
v_call: TRBV29-1
cdr3_nt: TGCAGCGTTGTTCGGGACAGCCTAAACAAAAACATTCAGTACTTC
cdr3_aa: CSVVRDSLNKNIQYF

j_call: TRBJ2-2
d_call: TRBD1
clone_size: few
v_call: TRBV6-1
cdr3_nt: TGTGCCAGCAGTCGGACAGGAAGGGAGGGGGAGCTGTTTTTT
cdr3_aa: CASSRTGREGELFF

j_call: TRBJ2-1
d_call: TRBD2
clone_size: many
v_call: TRBV12-3/TRBV12-4
cdr3_nt: TGTGCCAGCAGTCTCGGGACTAGAGGGTATGAGCAGTTCTTC
cdr3_aa: CASSLGTRGYEQFF

j_call: TRBJ1-6
d_call: -
clone_size: -
v_call: TRBV6-1
cdr3_nt: TGTGCCAGCTCAAAGAGAGGCCAGGGGAATTCACCCCTCCACTTT
cdr3_aa: CASSKRGQGNSPLHF

j_call: TRBJ2-1
d_call: TRBD2
clone_size: -
v_call: TRBV6-2/TRBV6-3
cdr3_nt: TGTGCCAGCAGTTACGTTGCTAGCGGGCGCTCCTACAATGAGCAGTTCTTC
cdr3_aa: CASSYVASGRSYNEQFF

j_call: TRBJ2-7
d_call: TRBD2
clone_size: many
v_call: TRBV5-1
cdr3_nt: TGCGCCAGCAGCAGTGGACTAGCGGGGGTTTCCTACGAGCAGTACTTC
cdr3_aa: CASSSGLAGVSYEQYF

j_call: TRBJ2-2
d_call: -
clone_size: many
v_call: TRBV24-1
cdr3_nt: TGTGCCACTGGACTCCTCACTGGGGAGCTGTTTTTT
cdr3_aa: CATGLLTGELFF

j_call: TRBJ1-5
d_call: -
clone_size: -
v_call: TRBV18
cdr3_nt: TGTGCCAGCTCCACCAGGGAGCCTCAGCCCCAGCATTTT
cdr3_aa: CASSTREPQPQHF

j_call: TRBJ1-1
d_call: -
clone_size: few
v_call: TRBV12-3/TRBV12-4
cdr3_nt: TGTGCCAGCGGCTCTCAACGTGAAGCTTTCTTT
cdr3_aa: CASGSQREAFF

j_call: TRBJ1-1
d_call: TRBD1
clone_size: -
v_call: TRBV6-1
cdr3_nt: TGTGCCAGCAGTGCCCGGGACAGGAGGCACACTGAAGCTTTCTTT
cdr3_aa: CASSARDRRHTEAFF

j_call: TRBJ2-1
d_call: TRBD2
clone_size: -
v_call: TRBV27
cdr3_nt: TGTGCCAGCAGTCGGCGGGAGAGGAATGAGCAGTTCTTC
cdr3_aa: CASSRRERNEQFF

j_call: TRBJ2-1
d_call: -
clone_size: many
v_call: TRBV7-9
cdr3_nt: TGTGCCAGCAGCTTTTCCAGCGGACACAGCAATGAGCAGTTCTTC
cdr3_aa: CASSFSSGHSNEQFF

j_call: TRBJ2-7
d_call: TRBD1
clone_size: -
v_call: TRBV11-3
cdr3_nt: TGTGCCAGCAGCCGTCCCGGGACAGGGTACGAGCAGTACTTC
cdr3_aa: CASSRPGTGYEQYF

j_call: TRBJ2-2
d_call: -
clone_size: -
v_call: TRBV9
cdr3_nt: TGTGCCAGCAGCGCCCGGGTGACCGGGGAGCTGTTTTTT
cdr3_aa: CASSARVTGELFF

j_call: TRBJ2-1
d_call: TRBD1
clone_size: few
v_call: TRBV5-1
cdr3_nt: TGCGCCAGCAGCCCTCGGACAGGGGGGGTTAGCAATGAGCAGTTCTTC
cdr3_aa: CASSPRTGGVSNEQFF

j_call: TRBJ2-5
d_call: -
clone_size: -
v_call: TRBV3-1
cdr3_nt: TGTGCCAGCAGCCCCGCCGGTGAGGGGGAGACCCAGTACTTC
cdr3_aa: CASSPAGEGETQYF

j_call: TRBJ2-3
d_call: -
clone_size: -
v_call: TRBV27
cdr3_nt: TGTGCCAGCAGTTTAAGGGGGTTTTCCCGCACAGATACGCAGTATTTT
cdr3_aa: CASSLRGFSRTDTQYF

j_call: TRBJ1-2
d_call: -
clone_size: few
v_call: TRBV6-1
cdr3_nt: TGTGCCAGCAGAGCCCCGGGCTCCAACTATGGCTACACCTTC
cdr3_aa: CASRAPGSNYGYTF